This is a list of T cell receptor beta chains from one sample in a study of shared clonotypes between healthy human individuals. Assay used: immunoSEQ multiplex PCR; TCRdb lists only in-frame clones, some missing. The table lists about 1 million clones, around 74% of them singletons. The sample comprised memory CD4+ T cells sorted from blood. The source is a man aged 18 to 29 in good health. Each CDR3 is given with its conserved first and last residue. D genes are given only for firm matches. Where a row states a size, it is once, few, many or the class of an expanded clone; other rows omit it.

size: .
J: TRBJ1-1
V: TRBV2
D: .
DNA: TGTGCCAGCAGGGCACACTTAATGAACACTGAAGCTTTCTTT
CDR3: CASRAHLMNTEAFF

size: few
J: TRBJ2-1
V: TRBV10-3
D: TRBD2
DNA: TGTGCCATCAGGGCCGGGACTAGCGGGGGCAATGAGCAGTTCTTC
CDR3: CAIRAGTSGGNEQFF

size: few
J: TRBJ2-5
V: TRBV11-2
D: TRBD2
DNA: TGTGCCAGCAGCCCTAGCGGGAGGGCGCAAGAGACCCAGTACTTC
CDR3: CASSPSGRAQETQYF

size: few
J: TRBJ1-6
V: TRBV10-3
D: .
DNA: TGTGCCATCAGTGCAGTGGGGAATAATTCACCCCTCCACTTT
CDR3: CAISAVGNNSPLHF

size: .
J: TRBJ1-3
V: TRBV11-2
D: .
DNA: TGTGCCAGCAGCATGACCCAACCTAACACCATATATTTT
CDR3: CASSMTQPNTIYF

size: .
J: TRBJ2-1
V: TRBV7-2
D: TRBD1
DNA: TGTGCCAGCAGCTACAGGGGAGATGAGCAGTTCTTC
CDR3: CASSYRGDEQFF

size: .
J: TRBJ2-1
V: TRBV5-1
D: TRBD2
DNA: TGCGCCAGCAGCTTGGGACTAGCTCGCAATGAGCAGTTCTTC
CDR3: CASSLGLARNEQFF

size: .
J: TRBJ2-7
V: TRBV2
D: TRBD2
DNA: TGTGCCAGCACGAATAGCGGGGGGACCTACGAGCAGTACTTC
CDR3: CASTNSGGTYEQYF

size: .
J: TRBJ2-1
V: TRBV18
D: .
DNA: TGTGCCAGCTCACCGGACAGTCTTGAGCAGTTCTTC
CDR3: CASSPDSLEQFF

size: .
J: TRBJ2-5
V: TRBV7-2
D: .
DNA: TGTGCCAGCAGCCGAGGGTGGGGAGAGACCCAGTACTTC
CDR3: CASSRGWGETQYF

size: .
J: TRBJ1-4
V: TRBV28
D: .
DNA: TGTGCCAGCAGTCCTGGCGCGGCCTTGGATGAAAAACTGTTTTTT
CDR3: CASSPGAALDEKLFF

size: once
J: TRBJ2-1
V: TRBV15
D: .
DNA: TGTGCCACCAGCAAAGGGACGAATGAGCAGTTCTTC
CDR3: CATSKGTNEQFF

size: few
J: TRBJ2-7
V: TRBV9
D: .
DNA: TGTGCCAGCAGCGTAGGCCAGGGGACGCCCTACGAGCAGTACTTC
CDR3: CASSVGQGTPYEQYF

size: .
J: TRBJ2-2
V: TRBV11-2
D: .
DNA: TGTGCCAGCAGCTTAACAGGCAAGACCGGGGAGCTGTTTTTT
CDR3: CASSLTGKTGELFF

size: .
J: TRBJ1-6
V: TRBV10-2
D: .
DNA: TGCGCCAGCAGTGATCTGACAGTTTCACCCCTCCACTTT
CDR3: CASSDLTVSPLHF

size: few
J: TRBJ1-2
V: TRBV6-1
D: .
DNA: TGTGCCAGCTCAGATACGAACTATGGCTACACCTTC
CDR3: CASSDTNYGYTF

size: .
J: TRBJ2-7
V: TRBV2
D: .
DNA: TGTGCCAGCACGCAGGGCCCGCGGTCCGAGCAGTACTTC
CDR3: CASTQGPRSEQYF

size: once
J: TRBJ2-7
V: TRBV28
D: .
DNA: TGTGCCAGCACCACGTCCCGGGCTGAGGGGCAGTACTTC
CDR3: CASTTSRAEGQYF

size: few
J: TRBJ2-5
V: TRBV15
D: .
DNA: TGTGCCACCAGCAGAGACAGGGTGGAGACCCAGTACTTC
CDR3: CATSRDRVETQYF

size: .
J: TRBJ2-5
V: TRBV29-1
D: .
DNA: TGCAGCGTTGAATCGGCGGGGACCCAGTACTTC
CDR3: CSVESAGTQYF

size: once
J: TRBJ2-5
V: TRBV28
D: TRBD2
DNA: TGTGCCAGCAGCCGGTGGGGACTAGCGGGGTTGGGCCAAGAGACCCAGTACTTC
CDR3: CASSRWGLAGLGQETQYF

size: .
J: TRBJ2-7
V: TRBV6-1
D: .
DNA: TGTGCCATCAGTGACAACACAAGACACTACGAGCAGTACTTC
CDR3: CAISDNTRHYEQYF

size: .
J: TRBJ2-7
V: TRBV6-6
D: TRBD1
DNA: TGTGCCAGCAGTTACTCCGGGACAGGGGGCTACGAGCAGTACTTC
CDR3: CASSYSGTGGYEQYF

size: once
J: TRBJ1-1
V: TRBV4-3
D: .
DNA: TGCGCCAGCAGCGATGTTGGGGTGAACACTGAAGCTTTCTTT
CDR3: CASSDVGVNTEAFF

size: .
J: TRBJ2-1
V: TRBV30
D: .
DNA: TGTGCCTGGAGTGTACAGGTATACAATGGGCAGTTCTTC
CDR3: CAWSVQVYNGQFF

size: .
J: TRBJ1-1
V: TRBV5-1
D: .
DNA: TGCGCCAGCAGCTCCCGGCCTCCAGGGGTGCCTGGGAACACTGAAGCTTTCTTT
CDR3: CASSSRPPGVPGNTEAFF

size: .
J: TRBJ1-1
V: TRBV18
D: .
DNA: TGTGCCAGCTCACCATCCCCCCAAGGGGCTGAAGCTTTCTTT
CDR3: CASSPSPQGAEAFF

size: .
J: TRBJ1-4
V: TRBV20-1
D: .
DNA: TGCAGTGCTAGACGAAATGAAAAACTGTTTTTT
CDR3: CSARRNEKLFF

size: many
J: TRBJ2-7
V: TRBV10-3
D: .
DNA: TGTGCCATCGGTCCCCGGAGTGATTCCGACGAGCAGTACTTC
CDR3: CAIGPRSDSDEQYF

size: .
J: TRBJ1-2
V: TRBV5-1
D: TRBD1
DNA: TGCGCCAGCAGCCCCGGGACAGGGAGCTATGGCTACACCTTC
CDR3: CASSPGTGSYGYTF

size: .
J: TRBJ2-1
V: TRBV20-1
D: .
DNA: TGCAGTGCTATCAGGTTAGATGAGCAGTTCTTC
CDR3: CSAIRLDEQFF